There are a few counts of the clone carrying this T cell receptor beta chain. What it recognizes is unknown. This specimen comes from a study of beta chain features in type 1 diabetes. Study summary: Patients looked much like healthy donors when it came to age, gender and cell yields. Overall study results and limits: Shortening that was moderate but significant affected the TCRB CDR3s of Type 1 diabetes patients in all four CD4+ subsets.

The CDR3 has 14 residues. The V gene's germline CDR1 is SGDLS and CDR2 YYNGEE. The V end was cut by 0 bases, the J end by 7 bases, with 11 bases between. Every bit of the isolated RNA underwent reverse transcription, so sequencing read expressed TCRB transcripts. The protocol was immunoSEQ multiplex PCR, while the TCRdb copy is restricted to in-frame clones and leaves out a portion. The data contain 450,000 to 600,000 clones, over 25% of them singletons. Source material: naive CD4+ T cells from blood. The source of this sequence is a man in his late teens or twenties in good health. The J gene is TRBJ2-1, the V gene TRBV9; D is perhaps TRBD2 (5 bases). This CDR3 is CASSVGIGGNEQFF. The CDR3 DNA follows: TGTGCCAGCAGCGTAGGAATAGGAGGAAATGAGCAGTTCTTC.